This T cell receptor beta chain was recovered during a study of monozygotic twins with inflammatory bowel disease. Points from the study as a whole: IBD patients had lower TCRbeta diversity (inverse Simpson) than healthy co-twins.

Comments on this clonotype: Its antigen is not known.

CDR3 length: 15 amino acids. Germline V gene sequence: CDR1 SGDLS, CDR2 YYNGEE. TCRdb reprocessed the 5' RACE reads, keeping one entry per CDR3 protein, no DNA. The sample data list about 160,000 distinct CDR3 sequences. The source material was blood. J is TRBJ1-2 and V is TRBV9; TCRdb names TRBD1, which stays unverified in the absence of DNA. This clonotype originated in a human donor with ulcerative colitis or Crohn's disease, or a healthy co-twin of an affected twin (not recorded which). The CDR3 loop reads CASSVLTTGGHGYTF.